This passage covers 16 T cell receptor beta chains from one sample sequenced in a study of T cell repertoires in cytomegalovirus infection. TCRdb re-analysed the reads in MiXCR, keeping a single row per CDR3 protein. The table lists roughly 760,000 distinct CDR3 sequences, roughly 36% of them singletons, with under 3% in the top ten. The sample consisted of PBMCs. These receptors were collected from a human donor in good health (CMV status not recorded). Some clones in this sample may be carry-over from other donors' samples.

As to this clonotype: This clone may be a read error of a much larger clone one base away. The chain employs TRBV12-3 or TRBV12-4 and TRBJ2-2; D may correspond to TRBD1 or TRBD2 (5 bases each). This CDR3 spans 15 amino acids. The CDR3 is CDSRPPGRGTGELFF. Written as DNA, the CDR3 is TGTGACAGCAGACCGCCGGGACGGGGCACCGGGGAGCTGTTTTTT.

This clonotype was seen repeatedly, ten times or more. The chain joins TRBV11-2 to TRBJ1-3, with D possibly being TRBD1 (5 bases). Germline V gene data show CDR1 as SGHAT and CDR2 as FQNNGV. The ends were cut back, 5 bases at V and 0 bases at J, with 8 bases in the middle. The CDR3 is 14 residues long. The CDR3 region has the DNA TGTGCCAGCAGCCCAGGGTCCTCTGGAAACACCATATATTTT. Protein: CASSPGSSGNTIYF.

This clonotype was seen at least ten times. The chain has TRBV7-2 and TRBJ2-3; 8 bases line up with TRBD1. V shed 2 bases, J shed 2 bases, and the junction held 9 bases outside the gene matches. The CDR3 sequence is 17 residues long. The germline V gene has CDR1 SGHTA and CDR2 FQGNSA. As DNA, the CDR3 is TGTGCCAGCAGCTTACAGCGGGTGACAGGGGCCACAGATACGCAGTATTTT. Encoded protein: CASSLQRVTGATDTQYF. The complete variable domain, with remaining parts taken from reference TRBV7-2 and TRBJ2-3, reads GAGVSQSPSNKVTEKGKDVELRCDPISGHTALYWYRQSLGQGLEFLIYFQGNSAPDKSGLPSDRFSAERTGGSVSTLTIQRTQQEDSAVYLCASSLQRVTGATDTQYFGPGTRLTVL.

As regards this clonotype: One end of the junction fails to match germline, which may point to a read error. The chain combines TRBV28 with TRBJ2-3; tentatively, D is TRBD1 (6 bases). The germline V gene has CDR1 MDHEN and CDR2 SYDVKM. This CDR3 contains 15 residues. The CDR3 spells CASSLFFPSGTTADF. The CDR3, as DNA: TGTGCCAGCAGTTTATTCTTCCCTTCTGGGACAACCGCGGATTTT.

The chain recombines TRBV2 with TRBJ2-3, with D tentatively TRBD1 or TRBD2 (5 bases each). Germline CDR1 is SNHLY and CDR2 is FYNNEI. V was shortened by 6 bases and J by 3 bases, with 16 bases between the two germline ends. This CDR3 has 15 residues. CDR3 sequence: CASRGDPGGTDTQYF. In DNA form, the CDR3 reads TGTGCCAGCAGGGGGGACCCTGGGGGTACAGATACGCAGTATTTT.

CDR3 loop: CSAPGSGEFTSEQYF. CDR3 coding DNA: TGCAGTGCCCCGGGGTCGGGGGAGTTCACCTCCGAGCAGTACTTC. The rearrangement uses TRBV20-1 and TRBJ2-7; TRBD2 might be the D (6 bases). The germline gives CDR1 DFQATT, CDR2 SNEGSKA (reference sequence). V was pared by 6 bases and J by 6 bases, with 24 bases between. CDR3 length: 15 amino acids.

In the case of this clonotype: The junction differs from germline at one of its ends, possibly a read error. V and J are TRBV7-9 and TRBJ1-4, with TRBD1 matching over 7 bases. CDR3 size: 14 residues. Germline values: CDR1 SEHNR, CDR2 FQNEAQ (reference sequence). CDR3 loop: CASSFGTVNEKRFF. The CDR3 nucleotides are TGTGCCAGCAGCTTCGGGACAGTGAATGAAAAACGGTTTTTT.

This clonotype was found many times. The chain combines TRBV7-2 with TRBJ1-4; 7 bases map to TRBD1. The germline CDR1 and CDR2 sequences are SGHTA and FQGNSA. The V and J ends lost 1 base and 8 bases, in that order; junction bases with no gene match: 4. CDR3 length: 14 residues. CDR3 sequence reads: CASSLGQGEEKLFF. CDR3 coding DNA: TGTGCCAGCAGCTTAGGTCAGGGGGAGGAAAAACTGTTTTTT.

The chain couples TRBV5-1 to TRBJ2-5, with D tentatively TRBD1 (6 bases). Germline loops: CDR1 SGHRS, CDR2 YFSETQ. Trimming took 4 bases from V and 5 from J, leaving 27 bases between them. CDR3 length: 18 amino acids. The CDR3 region is CASSGSATDPGARETQYF. The DNA of the CDR3 is TGCGCCAGCAGCGGATCTGCGACTGATCCAGGGGCGCGGGAGACCCAGTACTTC.

Remarks on this clonotype: Because it lacks the conserved phenylalanine or tryptophan at the end, this CDR3 is likely a read error. The genes are TRBV12-3 or TRBV12-4 and TRBJ1-1; TRBD1 is a possible D gene (5 bases). This CDR3 region has 14 residues. V dropped 6 bases and J dropped 4 bases, with 15 bases sitting between them. CDR3 in amino acids: CASSPEGYGTEAFL. The CDR3 bases are TGTGCCAGCAGCCCTGAGGGGTACGGCACTGAAGCTTTCCTT.

The J gene is TRBJ2-2, the V gene TRBV7-6; TRBD1 agrees at 9 bases. The CDR3 has 17 residues. From germline, CDR1 is SGHVS and CDR2 FNYEAQ. Unmatched junction bases numbered 6, after V lost 4 bases and J lost 0 bases. The CDR3 here is CASSSPGQGTNTGELFF. CDR3 bases: TGTGCCAGCAGCTCACCGGGACAGGGTACGAACACCGGGGAGCTGTTTTTT.

As for this clonotype: Without the conserved terminal phenylalanine or tryptophan, this CDR3 likely stems from a read error. This rearrangement joins TRBV6-1 to TRBJ2-6; D gene unclear. Germline assignment: CDR1 MNHNS and CDR2 SASEGT. Trimming stripped 1 base from V and 0 bases from J, with 4 bases between. CDR3 size: 15 residues. The CDR3 is CASSEGSSGANVLTL. In DNA form, the CDR3 reads TGTGCCAGCAGTGAAGGGAGCTCTGGGGCCAACGTCCTGACTTTA.

V is TRBV30 and J is TRBJ1-5; D is unresolved. Germline V CDR1 and CDR2: GTSNPN, SVGIG (reference sequence). CDR3 length equals 13 residues. Trimming cost V 1 base and J 6 bases, with 10 bases left between them. CDR3 in amino acids: CAWSGQVRQPQHF. For the CDR3, the DNA is TGTGCCTGGAGTGGTCAGGTACGTCAGCCCCAGCATTTT.

The genes are TRBV11-2 and TRBJ2-7, with 8 bases that match TRBD1. The V gene end was trimmed by 6 bases and the J gene end by 5 bases; junction bases not matched to a gene: 9. The CDR3 is 14 residues long. Germline values: CDR1 SGHAT, CDR2 FQNNGV. The CDR3 reads CASSHRQGINEQYF. As DNA, the CDR3 is TGTGCCAGCAGTCACCGACAGGGGATCAACGAGCAGTACTTC.

The chain has TRBV29-1 and TRBJ2-1; D is perhaps TRBD2 (6 bases). Germline CDR1 is SQVTM and CDR2 is ANQGSEA. Trimming removed 2 bases at V and 7 bases at J, with 27 bases between. The length of the CDR3 is 18 residues. Here the CDR3 DNA reads TGCAGCGTTGAATTTGACCGTAGCGGTAGGTGGGGTGAGAATGAGCAGTTCTTC. This gives the protein CSVEFDRSGRWGENEQFF.

This clonotype was seen more than once but under ten times. This chain connects TRBV28 to TRBJ1-6; D gene unclear. CDR3 length: 17 amino acids. Germline CDR1 and CDR2: MDHEN and SYDVKM. With 4 bases removed from V and 10 bases from J, the gap between germline ends came to 23 bases. The CDR3 sequence is CASSSRRPVVWVSPLHF. CDR3 coding DNA: TGTGCCAGCAGTTCACGACGGCCCGTCGTATGGGTCTCACCCCTCCACTTT.